The 11 T cell receptor beta chains in this list originate from one sample, sequenced in a study of PD-L1 blockade in urothelial cancer. Here immunoSEQ multiplex PCR was the method, and the copy in TCRdb shows in-frame clones only, minus some. Of 30,000 to 40,000 clones in the sample, around four fifths are singletons; the top ten hold 13% to 15%. Time point: pretreatment peripheral blood. Sequences were derived from PBMCs, sampled around atezolizumab (anti-PD-L1) treatment. Source of these receptors: a man older than 75 with urothelial cancer.

CDR3 loop: CASSVGQGQNQPQHF. Written as DNA, the CDR3 is TGTGCCAGCAGCGTGGGCCAGGGGCAAAATCAGCCCCAGCATTTT. The chain joins TRBV9 to TRBJ1-5; tentative D call: TRBD1 (6 bases). Deletions cut 2 bases from V and 4 bases from J, with 13 bases between. From germline, CDR1 is SGDLS and CDR2 YYNGEE. The CDR3 spans 15 residues.

The chain links TRBV10-1 to TRBJ2-7; possible D gene TRBD1, 5 bases. The CDR3 covers 13 residues. Trimming stripped 0 bases from V and 7 bases from J, with 10 bases between. The V gene's germline CDR1 is WNHNN and CDR2 SYGVQD (reference sequence). DNA of the CDR3: TGCGCCAGCAGTGAGTCCTGGGGCACGGAGCAGTACTTC. Translating it yields CASSESWGTEQYF.

The chain uses TRBV5-1 and TRBJ1-2; 9 nucleotides match TRBD1. The CDR3 loop spans 14 amino acids. Germline values: CDR1 SGHRS, CDR2 YFSETQ. V gave up 3 bases and J gave up 4 bases; unmatched junction bases: 4. The CDR3 here is CASSSGTGIYGYTF. CDR3 in DNA: TGCGCCAGCAGCTCCGGGACAGGGATCTATGGCTACACCTTC. The whole variable domain, filled in from reference TRBV5-1 and TRBJ1-2, reads KAGVTQTPRYLIKTRGQQVTLSCSPISGHRSVSWYQQTPGQGLQFLFEYFSETQRNKGNFPGRFSGRQFSNSRSEMNVSTLELGDSALYLCASSSGTGIYGYTFGSGTRLTVV.

The chain links TRBV13 to TRBJ1-1, with a tentative D call TRBD1 (5 bases). V lost 4 bases and J lost 1, with 10 bases in between. Germline V lookup: CDR1 PRHDT, CDR2 FYEKMQ (reference sequence). This CDR3 has 14 amino acids. Written as DNA, the CDR3 is TGTGCCAGCAGCTCCAGAGACAGGAACACTGAAGCTTTCTTT. It translates to CASSSRDRNTEAFF. The whole variable domain, remainder taken from reference TRBV13 and TRBJ1-1, is AAGVIQSPRHLIKEKRETATLKCYPIPRHDTVYWYQQGPGQDPQFLISFYEKMQSDKGSIPDRFSAQQFSDYHSELNMSSLELGDSALYFCASSSRDRNTEAFFGQGTRLTVV.

This chain joins TRBV5-1 and TRBJ2-7; 8 nucleotides match TRBD2. The CDR3 covers 16 residues. Germline trimming cut 4 bases from V and 2 bases from J; bases unmatched to any gene: 11. The germline gives CDR1 SGHRS, CDR2 YFSETQ. The CDR3 spells CASSRAGETLAYEQYF. The DNA of the CDR3 is TGCGCCAGCAGCCGAGCGGGAGAAACTTTGGCCTACGAGCAGTACTTC.

This clone has a single count. This chain uses TRBV5-1 with TRBJ2-1; 8 bases fit TRBD2. The CDR3 is 15 residues long. Germline CDR1 is SGHRS and CDR2 is YFSETQ. V lost 0 bases to trimming and J lost 8 bases; unmatched junction nucleotides: 7. In DNA, the CDR3 is TGCGCCAGCAGCTTGGAACTAGCGGAATCCTATGAGCAGTTCTTC. It is translated as CASSLELAESYEQFF.

The chain links TRBV6-5 to TRBJ2-5; 10 bases match TRBD2. This CDR3 contains 15 residues. CDR1 MNHEY and CDR2 SVGAGI come from the germline V gene. V lost 4 bases, J lost 5 bases, and 7 bases stayed unmatched. The CDR3, as DNA: TGTGCCAGCAGTTTACGGACTAGCGGATGGGAGACCCAGTACTTC. It yields the protein CASSLRTSGWETQYF.

The rearrangement uses TRBV29-1 and TRBJ2-7; D is possibly TRBD1 (6 bases). Trimming stripped 4 bases from V and 4 bases from J, with 11 bases between. The CDR3 has 12 amino acids. From germline, CDR1 is SQVTM and CDR2 ANQGSEA. The CDR3 loop reads CSVVPDRYEQYF. As DNA, the CDR3 is TGCAGCGTTGTTCCAGACAGGTACGAGCAGTACTTC.

This rearrangement joins TRBV5-1 to TRBJ2-3; 11 nucleotides agree with TRBD2. V was pared by 3 bases and J by 0 bases, with 6 bases of the junction left unmatched. This CDR3 is 17 amino acids long. Germline V gene data show CDR1 as SGHRS and CDR2 as YFSETQ. The CDR3 loop reads CASSYLTSGISTDTQYF. CDR3 nucleotide sequence: TGCGCCAGCAGCTACCTGACTAGCGGGATAAGCACAGATACGCAGTATTTT.

A single count supports this clone. V and J are TRBV11-2 and TRBJ1-1; 7 bases agree with TRBD1. Looked up from germline, CDR1 is SGHAT and CDR2 is FQNNGV. V trimming: 5 bases; J trimming: 1 base; junction bases outside the gene matches: 7. The CDR3 has 15 amino acids. The CDR3: CASSQTTGSNTEAFF. Written as DNA, the CDR3 is TGTGCCAGCAGCCAAACGACAGGGTCGAACACTGAAGCTTTCTTT. The full variable domain, with the rest looked up from reference TRBV11-2 and TRBJ1-1, is EAGVAQSPRYKIIEKRQSVAFWCNPISGHATLYWYQQILGQGPKLLIQFQNNGVVDDSQLPKDRFSAERLKGVDSTLKIQPAKLEDSAVYLCASSQTTGSNTEAFFGQGTRLTVV.

The genes are TRBV9 and TRBJ2-2, with 11 bases that match TRBD2. This CDR3 comprises 16 residues. CDR1 and CDR2 (germline): SGDLS, YYNGEE. V lost 5 bases and J lost 1; bases outside the gene matches: 4. The CDR3 protein is CASRGGTSGNTGELFF. In DNA form, the CDR3 reads TGTGCCAGCAGAGGCGGGACTAGCGGGAACACCGGGGAGCTGTTTTTT.